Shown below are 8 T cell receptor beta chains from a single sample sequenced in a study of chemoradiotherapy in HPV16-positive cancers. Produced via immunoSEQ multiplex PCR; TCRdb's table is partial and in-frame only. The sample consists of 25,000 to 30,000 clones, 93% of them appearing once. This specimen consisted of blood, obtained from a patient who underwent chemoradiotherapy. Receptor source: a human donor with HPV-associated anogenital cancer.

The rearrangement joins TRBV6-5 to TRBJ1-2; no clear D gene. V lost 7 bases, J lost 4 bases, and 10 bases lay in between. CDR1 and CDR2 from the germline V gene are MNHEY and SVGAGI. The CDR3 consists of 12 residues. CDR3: CASISQLYGYTF. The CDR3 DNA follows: TGTGCCAGCATATCACAGCTCTATGGCTACACCTTC.

The CDR3 here is CASSAIKPANTEAFF. In DNA, the CDR3 is TGTGCCAGCAGCGCGATTAAGCCGGCGAACACTGAAGCTTTCTTT. J is TRBJ1-1 and V is TRBV7-9; D gene ambiguous. CDR1 is SEHNR, CDR2 FQNEAQ, per germline (reference sequence). V was pared by 5 bases and J by 1 base, with 14 bases between. The CDR3 sequence is 15 residues long. Drawing the rest from reference TRBV7-9 and TRBJ1-1, the complete variable domain is DTGVSQNPRHKITKRGQNVTFRCDPISEHNRLYWYRQTLGQGPEFLTYFQNEAQLEKSRLLSDRFSAERPKGSFSTLEIQRTEQGDSAMYLCASSAIKPANTEAFFGQGTRLTVV.

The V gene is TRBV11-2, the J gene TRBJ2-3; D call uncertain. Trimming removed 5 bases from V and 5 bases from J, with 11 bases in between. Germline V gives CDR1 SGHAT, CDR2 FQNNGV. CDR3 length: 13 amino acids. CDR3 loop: CASSPRLGDTQYF. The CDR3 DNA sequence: TGTGCCAGCAGCCCCCGCTTGGGAGATACGCAGTATTTT.

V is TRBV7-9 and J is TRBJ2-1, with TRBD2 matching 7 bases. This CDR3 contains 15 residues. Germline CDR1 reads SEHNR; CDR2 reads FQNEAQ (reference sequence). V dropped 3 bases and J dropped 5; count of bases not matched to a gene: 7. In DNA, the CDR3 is TGTGCCAGCAGCTTGGGCGGGAGTTTCGACAATGAGCAGTTCTTC. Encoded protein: CASSLGGSFDNEQFF.

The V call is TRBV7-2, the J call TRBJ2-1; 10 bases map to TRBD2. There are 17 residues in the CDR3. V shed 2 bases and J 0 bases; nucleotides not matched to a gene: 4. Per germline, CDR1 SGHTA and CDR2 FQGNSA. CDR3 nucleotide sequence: TGTGCCAGCAGCTTAAGAGCGGGAGGGTTCTCCTACAATGAGCAGTTCTTC. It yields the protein CASSLRAGGFSYNEQFF.

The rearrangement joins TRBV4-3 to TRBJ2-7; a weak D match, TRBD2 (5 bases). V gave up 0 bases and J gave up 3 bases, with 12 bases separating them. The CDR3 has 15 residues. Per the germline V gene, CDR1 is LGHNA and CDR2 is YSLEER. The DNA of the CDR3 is TGCGCCAGCAGCCAAGATGCTAGCCCGTACTACGAGCAGTACTTC. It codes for CASSQDASPYYEQYF.

Written as DNA, the CDR3 is TGCGCCAGCAGCCAAGATTCGACGGGGCGCGTCTATGGCTACACCTTC. Its protein product is CASSQDSTGRVYGYTF. The chain uses TRBV4-3 and TRBJ1-2; D possibly corresponds to TRBD1 (5 bases). The germline V gene has CDR1 LGHNA and CDR2 YSLEER. V lost 0 bases and J lost 4, with 15 bases in between. The CDR3 covers 16 residues.

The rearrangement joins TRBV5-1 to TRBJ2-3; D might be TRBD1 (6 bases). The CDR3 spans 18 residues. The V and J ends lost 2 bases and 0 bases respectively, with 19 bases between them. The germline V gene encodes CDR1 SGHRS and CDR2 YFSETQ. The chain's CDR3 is CASSFPTGWDGSTDTQYF. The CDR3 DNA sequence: TGCGCCAGCAGCTTTCCGACAGGATGGGACGGTAGCACAGATACGCAGTATTTT.